One and the same sample provided the 8 T cell receptor beta chains below, sequenced in a study of blood T cell repertoires in COVID-19. TCRdb's table, derived via immunoSEQ multiplex PCR, lists solely in-frame clones and lacks some. This table holds over 350,000 clones, more than 70% found once. Sequencing was carried out using PBMCs or T cells enriched from blood (not recorded which). Receptors were obtained from a woman aged 18 to 35 who had recovered from COVID-19.

This clone showed up just once. This chain uses TRBV29-1 with TRBJ1-2, with TRBD1 as a possible D gene (5 bases). The CDR3 is 11 amino acids. Germline V gene data show CDR1 as SQVTM and CDR2 as ANQGSEA. V was shortened by 5 bases and J by 6 bases, with 10 bases between the two germline ends. CDR3: CSVSQGNGYTF. CDR3 bases: TGCAGCGTTAGTCAGGGAAATGGCTACACCTTC. Filled out from reference TRBV29-1 and TRBJ1-2, the complete variable domain reads SAVISQKPSRDICQRGTSLTIQCQVDSQVTMMFWYRQQPGQSLTLIATANQGSEATYESGFVIDKFPISRPNLTFSTLTVSNMSPEDSSIYLCSVSQGNGYTFGSGTRLTVV.

The J gene is TRBJ1-2, the V gene TRBV7-2; TRBD1 matches 8 bases. CDR3 size: 16 residues. With 1 base clipped from V and 4 bases from J, the junction kept 8 bases outside the gene matches. Germline V gene data show CDR1 as SGHTA and CDR2 as FQGNSA. CDR3 sequence reads: CASSLEAGGAAYGYTF. In DNA form, the CDR3 reads TGTGCCAGCAGCTTAGAGGCAGGGGGCGCAGCCTATGGCTACACCTTC.

The V gene is TRBV28, the J gene TRBJ1-1; D unclear. CDR3 length equals 11 residues. V dropped 3 bases and J dropped 6 bases, with 5 bases sitting between them. CDR1 and CDR2 (germline): MDHEN, SYDVKM. The CDR3 bases are TGTGCCAGCAGTTTTTCGTCTGAAGCTTTCTTT. Translation: CASSFSSEAFF.

The chain couples TRBV5-1 to TRBJ1-4; D call uncertain. Looked up from germline, CDR1 is SGHRS and CDR2 is YFSETQ. CDR3 size: 13 residues. V dropped 0 bases and J dropped 8 bases, with 8 bases sitting between them. Here the CDR3 DNA reads TGCGCCAGCAGCTTGGACCGAGGAGAAAAACTGTTTTTT. Amino acids: CASSLDRGEKLFF.

The J gene is TRBJ2-6, the V gene TRBV7-9, with 8 bases fitting TRBD1. Germline V gene sequence: CDR1 SEHNR, CDR2 FQNEAQ (reference sequence). The CDR3 covers 16 residues. V was clipped by 6 bases and J by 0 bases; unmatched bases: 4. The DNA of the CDR3 is TGTGCCAGCAGAGGGACAGGTGGCTCTGGGGCCAACGTCCTGACTTTC. Translating it yields CASRGTGGSGANVLTF.

V gene TRBV6-2 or TRBV6-3 combines with J gene TRBJ1-1; a possible D gene is TRBD1 (6 bases). This CDR3 comprises 14 residues. V shed 7 bases and J shed 5 bases, with 17 bases lying between them. Germline V CDR1 and CDR2: MNHEY, SVGEGT. The CDR3 nucleotides are TGTGCCAGCACCCCTCGGGGGGCACGGACTGAAGCTTTCTTT. Its translation is CASTPRGARTEAFF.

This chain uses TRBV7-9 with TRBJ1-2; unclear D gene. Trimming removed 1 base from V and 1 base from J, with 10 bases in between. CDR3 length: 15 amino acids. CDR1 is SEHNR, CDR2 FQNEAQ, per germline (reference sequence). The CDR3 is CASSLVNSVNYGYTF. The DNA of the CDR3 is TGTGCCAGCAGCTTAGTGAACTCCGTTAACTATGGCTACACCTTC.

The chain employs TRBV11-2 and TRBJ1-3; 7 nucleotides match TRBD1. Germline-derived CDR1 and CDR2 are SGHAT and FQNNGV. This CDR3 region has 15 residues. V lost 1 base and J lost 7; bases outside the gene matches: 7. CDR3 region: CASSLGRTGRNTIYF. The DNA for the CDR3 is TGTGCCAGCAGCTTAGGGAGGACAGGTCGGAACACCATATATTTT.